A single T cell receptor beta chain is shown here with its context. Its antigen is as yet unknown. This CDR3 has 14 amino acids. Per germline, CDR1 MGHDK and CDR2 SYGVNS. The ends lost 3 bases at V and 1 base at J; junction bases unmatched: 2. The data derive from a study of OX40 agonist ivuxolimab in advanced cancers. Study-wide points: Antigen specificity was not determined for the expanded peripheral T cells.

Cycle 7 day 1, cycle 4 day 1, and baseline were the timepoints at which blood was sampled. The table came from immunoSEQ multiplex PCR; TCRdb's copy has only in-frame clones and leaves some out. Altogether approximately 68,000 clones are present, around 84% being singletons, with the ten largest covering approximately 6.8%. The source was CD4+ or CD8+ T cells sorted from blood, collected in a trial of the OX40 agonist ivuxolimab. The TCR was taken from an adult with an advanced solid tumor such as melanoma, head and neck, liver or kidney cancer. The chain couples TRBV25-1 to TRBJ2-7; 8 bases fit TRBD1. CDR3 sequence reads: CASSDRGRSYEQYF. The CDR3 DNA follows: TGTGCCAGCAGTGACAGGGGGCGGTCCTACGAGCAGTACTTC.